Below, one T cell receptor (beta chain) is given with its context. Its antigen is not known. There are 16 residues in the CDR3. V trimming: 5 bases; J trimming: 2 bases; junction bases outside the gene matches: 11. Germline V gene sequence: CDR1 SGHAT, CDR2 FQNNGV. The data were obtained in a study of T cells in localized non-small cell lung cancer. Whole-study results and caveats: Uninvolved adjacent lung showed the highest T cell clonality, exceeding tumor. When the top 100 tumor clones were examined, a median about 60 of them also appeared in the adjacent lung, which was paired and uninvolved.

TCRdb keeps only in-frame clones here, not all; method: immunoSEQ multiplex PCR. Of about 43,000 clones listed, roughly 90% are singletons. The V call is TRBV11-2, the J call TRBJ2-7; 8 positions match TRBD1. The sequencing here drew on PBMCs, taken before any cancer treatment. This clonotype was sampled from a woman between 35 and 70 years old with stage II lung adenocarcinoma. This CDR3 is CASSPIRGQATYEQYF. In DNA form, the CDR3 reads TGTGCCAGCAGCCCTATAAGGGGACAGGCTACCTACGAGCAGTACTTC.